This entry features one T cell receptor beta chain sequence. In the original workflow: Amplification of reference gene primers was used by the study to estimate nucleated cell counts. Sequencing was performed with immunoSEQ multiplex PCR; in TCRdb, only in-frame clones are kept and a portion is missing. From that table come the V and J calls and clone size; the DNA was used to work out D and trimming. The sample contains approximately 100,000 clones, just under 95% of which appear only once. The data originate from a study of blood T cell repertoires in COVID-19. V was clipped by 3 bases and J by 11 bases, with 14 bases between them. CDR3 length: 14 amino acids. Germline CDR1 reads SNHLY; CDR2 reads FYNNEI.

This receptor was taken from a man between 65 and 79 years old with acute or convalescent COVID-19. The sample taken for sequencing was peripheral blood. V and J are TRBV2 and TRBJ2-6; D call uncertain. Written as DNA, the CDR3 is TGTGCCAGCAGTGACCCGTTCGCCAGCGACGTCCTGACTTTC. Translation gives CASSDPFASDVLTF.